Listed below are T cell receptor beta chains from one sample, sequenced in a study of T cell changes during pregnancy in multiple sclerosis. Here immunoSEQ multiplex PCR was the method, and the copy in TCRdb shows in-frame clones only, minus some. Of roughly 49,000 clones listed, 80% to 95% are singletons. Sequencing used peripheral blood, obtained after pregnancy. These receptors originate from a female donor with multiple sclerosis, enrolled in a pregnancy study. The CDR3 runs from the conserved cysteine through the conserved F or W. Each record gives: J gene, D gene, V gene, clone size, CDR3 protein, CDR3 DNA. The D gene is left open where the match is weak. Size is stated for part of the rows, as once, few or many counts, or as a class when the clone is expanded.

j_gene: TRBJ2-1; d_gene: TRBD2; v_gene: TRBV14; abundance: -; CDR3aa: CASSQGFVVAGGNEQFF; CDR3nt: TGTGCCAGCAGCCAAGGATTCGTGGTAGCGGGGGGCAATGAGCAGTTCTTC
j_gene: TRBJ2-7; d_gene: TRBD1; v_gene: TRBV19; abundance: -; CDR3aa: CASSLNPGQGTYEQYF; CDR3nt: TGTGCCAGTAGTCTAAACCCGGGACAGGGGACCTACGAGCAGTACTTC
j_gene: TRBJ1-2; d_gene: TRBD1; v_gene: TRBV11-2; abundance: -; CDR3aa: CASSLEPRTGAYGYTF; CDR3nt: TGTGCCAGCAGCTTAGAGCCCCGGACAGGGGCCTATGGCTACACCTTC
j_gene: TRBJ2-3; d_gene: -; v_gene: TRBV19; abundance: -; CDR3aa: CASSPRTDTQYF; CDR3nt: TGTGCCAGTAGTCCCCGTACAGATACGCAGTATTTT
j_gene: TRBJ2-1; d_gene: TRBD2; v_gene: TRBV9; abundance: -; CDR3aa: CASSARLADNEQFF; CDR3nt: TGTGCCAGCAGCGCCCGACTAGCGGACAATGAGCAGTTCTTC
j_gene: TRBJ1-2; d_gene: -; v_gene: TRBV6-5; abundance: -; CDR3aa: CASRQGHNYGYTF; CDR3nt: TGTGCCAGCAGACAGGGACATAACTATGGCTACACCTTC
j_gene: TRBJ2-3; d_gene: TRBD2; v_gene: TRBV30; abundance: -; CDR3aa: CAWSVHGLDTSTDTQYF; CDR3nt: TGTGCCTGGAGTGTACACGGACTAGATACTAGCACAGATACGCAGTATTTT
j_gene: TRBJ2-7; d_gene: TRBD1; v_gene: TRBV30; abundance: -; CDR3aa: CAWSSTGDEQYF; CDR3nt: TGTGCCTGGAGTTCAACAGGGGACGAGCAGTACTTC
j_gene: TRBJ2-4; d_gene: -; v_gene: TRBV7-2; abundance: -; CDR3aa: CASSLAQLAKNIQYF; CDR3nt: TGTGCCAGCAGCTTAGCGCAGTTAGCCAAAAACATTCAGTACTTC
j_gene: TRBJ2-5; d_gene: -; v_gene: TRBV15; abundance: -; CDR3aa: CATSRELSGVTQYF; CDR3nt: TGTGCCACCAGCAGAGAGCTTTCGGGTGTGACCCAGTACTTC
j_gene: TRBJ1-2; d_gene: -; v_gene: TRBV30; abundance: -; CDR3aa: CAWIWGPPNYGYTF; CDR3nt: TGTGCCTGGATATGGGGGCCACCTAACTATGGCTACACCTTC
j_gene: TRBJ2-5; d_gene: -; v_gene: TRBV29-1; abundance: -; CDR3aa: CSVEGLVGGETQYF; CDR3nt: TGCAGCGTTGAAGGACTAGTGGGGGGAGAGACCCAGTACTTC
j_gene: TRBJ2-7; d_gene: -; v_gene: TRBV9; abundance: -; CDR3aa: CASSPGGTDYEQYF; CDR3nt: TGTGCCAGCAGCCCGGGAGGGACAGACTACGAGCAGTACTTC
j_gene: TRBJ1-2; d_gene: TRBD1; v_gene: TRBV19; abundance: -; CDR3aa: CATSRRGTGPLGYTF; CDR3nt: TGTGCCACTTCACGACGAGGGACAGGCCCCTTGGGCTACACCTTC
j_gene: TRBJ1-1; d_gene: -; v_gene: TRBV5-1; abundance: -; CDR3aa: CASSLERNLNTEAFF; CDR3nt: TGCGCCAGCAGCTTGGAAAGAAACTTGAACACTGAAGCTTTCTTT
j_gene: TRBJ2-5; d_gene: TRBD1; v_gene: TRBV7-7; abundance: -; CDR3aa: CASSSNAVTGTTQYF; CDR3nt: TGTGCCAGCAGCTCCAATGCGGTGACAGGGACGACCCAGTACTTC
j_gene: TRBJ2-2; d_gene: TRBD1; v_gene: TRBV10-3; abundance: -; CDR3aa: CAISDGQGRTGELFF; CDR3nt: TGTGCCATCAGTGACGGACAGGGACGCACCGGGGAGCTGTTTTTT
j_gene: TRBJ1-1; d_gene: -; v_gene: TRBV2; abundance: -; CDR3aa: CASRNTEAFF; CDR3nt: TGTGCCAGCCGTAACACTGAAGCTTTCTTT
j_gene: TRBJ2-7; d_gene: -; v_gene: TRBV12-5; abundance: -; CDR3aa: CASGEAGVDEQYF; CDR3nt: TGTGCTAGTGGAGAGGCCGGGGTGGACGAGCAGTACTTC
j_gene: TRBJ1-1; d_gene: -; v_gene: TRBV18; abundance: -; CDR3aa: CASSQGQGSDTEAFF; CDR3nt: TGTGCCAGCTCACAGGGGCAGGGGTCGGACACTGAAGCTTTCTTT
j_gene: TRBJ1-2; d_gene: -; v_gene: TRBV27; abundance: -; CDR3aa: CASSSYKGGYTF; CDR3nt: TGTGCCAGCAGTTCCTACAAGGGGGGCTACACCTTC
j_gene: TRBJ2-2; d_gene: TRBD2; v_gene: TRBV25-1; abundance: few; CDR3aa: CASSGRRTTGELFF; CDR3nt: TGTGCCAGCAGCGGGAGGAGGACCACCGGGGAGCTGTTTTTT
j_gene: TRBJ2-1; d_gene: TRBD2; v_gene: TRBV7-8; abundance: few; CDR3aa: CASSSPWRGDNEQFF; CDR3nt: TGTGCCAGCAGCTCCCCGTGGCGGGGGGACAATGAGCAGTTCTTC
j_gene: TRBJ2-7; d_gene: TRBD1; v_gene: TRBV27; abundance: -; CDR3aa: CASSSGTGIPYEQYF; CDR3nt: TGTGCCAGCAGTTCGGGGACAGGGATACCCTACGAGCAGTACTTC
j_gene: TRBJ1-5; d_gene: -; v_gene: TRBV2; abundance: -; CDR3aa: CASVRERNQPQHF; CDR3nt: TGTGCCAGCGTTAGGGAGAGGAATCAGCCCCAGCATTTT
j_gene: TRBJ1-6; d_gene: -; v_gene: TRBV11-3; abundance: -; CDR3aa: CASSSGQNSPLHF; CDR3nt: TGTGCCAGCAGCTCCGGACAGAATTCACCCCTCCACTTT
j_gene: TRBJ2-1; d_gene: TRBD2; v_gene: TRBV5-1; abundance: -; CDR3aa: CASSLNERGVYNEQFF; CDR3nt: TGCGCCAGCAGCTTGAATGAGCGGGGGGTATACAATGAGCAGTTCTTC
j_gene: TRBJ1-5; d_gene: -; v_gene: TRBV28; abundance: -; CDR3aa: CASSPVDTYSNQPQHF; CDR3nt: TGTGCCAGCAGTCCGGTGGACACATATAGCAATCAGCCCCAGCATTTT
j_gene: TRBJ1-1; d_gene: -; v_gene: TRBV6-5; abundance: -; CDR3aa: CASSYVGTEAFF; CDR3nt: TGTGCCAGCAGTTACGTGGGGACTGAAGCTTTTTTT
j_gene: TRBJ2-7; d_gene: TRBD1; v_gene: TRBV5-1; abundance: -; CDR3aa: CASSLGPTGAYEQYF; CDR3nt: TGCGCCAGCAGCTTGGGTCCCACAGGGGCCTACGAGCAGTACTTC
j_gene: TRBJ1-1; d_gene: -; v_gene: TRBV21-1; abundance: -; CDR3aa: CASSKGSTEGGAEVTEAFF; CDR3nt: TGTGCCAGCAGTAAAGGCTCAACAGAAGGGGGCGCCGAGGTGACTGAAGCTTTCTTT